The clone carrying this T cell receptor beta chain was counted at least ten times. The data were obtained in a study of CD8 T cells in ankylosing spondylitis. It was by quantitative 5'-RACE with molecular barcodes that TCR beta libraries were made. TCRdb reprocessed the 5' RACE reads with MiXCR, giving one entry per CDR3 protein. The repertoire has about 31,000 distinct CDR3 sequences, roughly 6.8% of them found once; the top ten carry roughly 10%. CDR1 is SGHRS and CDR2 is YFSETQ in the germline V gene. V was shortened by 4 bases and J by 9 bases, with 16 bases between the two germline ends. The CDR3 length is 14 residues.

V usage is TRBV5-1 and J usage is TRBJ2-2; D ambiguous. This TCR came from a male donor with ankylosing spondylitis or in good health (not recorded which). The material sequenced was blood, either unsorted or a sorted T cell fraction (not recorded which). CDR3 bases: TGCGCCAGCAGCGAACGACAAAGGGCTCGGGAGCTGTTTTTT. Translated: CASSERQRARELFF.